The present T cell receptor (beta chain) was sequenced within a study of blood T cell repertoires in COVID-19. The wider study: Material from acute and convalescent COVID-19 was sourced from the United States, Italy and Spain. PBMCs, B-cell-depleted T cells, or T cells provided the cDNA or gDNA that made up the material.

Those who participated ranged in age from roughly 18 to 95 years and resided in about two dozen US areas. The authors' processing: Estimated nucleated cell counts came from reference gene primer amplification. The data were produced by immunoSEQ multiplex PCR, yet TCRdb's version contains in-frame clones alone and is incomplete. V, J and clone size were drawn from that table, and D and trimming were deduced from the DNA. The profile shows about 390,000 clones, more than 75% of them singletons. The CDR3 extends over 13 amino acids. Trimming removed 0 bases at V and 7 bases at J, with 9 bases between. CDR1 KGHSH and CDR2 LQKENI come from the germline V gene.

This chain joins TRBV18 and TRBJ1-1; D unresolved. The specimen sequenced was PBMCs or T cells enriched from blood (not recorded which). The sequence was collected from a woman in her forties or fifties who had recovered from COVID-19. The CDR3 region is CASSPPAALEAFF. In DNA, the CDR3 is TGTGCCAGCTCACCACCGGCCGCCCTTGAAGCTTTCTTT. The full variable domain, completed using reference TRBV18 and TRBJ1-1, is NAGVMQNPRHLVRRRGQEARLRCSPMKGHSHVYWYRQLPEEGLKFMVYLQKENIIDESGMPKERFSAEFPKEGPSILRIQQVVRGDSAAYFCASSPPAALEAFFGQGTRLTVV.